Each of the 18 T cell receptor beta chains below was sequenced from the same sample in a study of blood T cell repertoires in COVID-19. Sequencing used immunoSEQ multiplex PCR; TCRdb keeps in-frame clones, though not all of them. The sample carries about 180,000 clones, about 88% recorded once. Sequencing was done on a sample of peripheral blood. All receptors derive from a man aged 18 to 29 who had recovered from COVID-19.

The chain employs TRBV10-3 and TRBJ2-5; tentatively, D is TRBD2 (5 bases). The CDR3 is 14 amino acids. Germline V gene data show CDR1 as ENHRY and CDR2 as SYGVKD. Trimming left V 11 bases short and J 2 bases short, with 18 bases between. In DNA form, the CDR3 reads TGTGCCGTCCGTCGGGAAAGGGTTCAAGAGACCCAGTACTTC. The encoded protein is CAVRRERVQETQYF.

The rearrangement joins TRBV12-3 or TRBV12-4 to TRBJ1-2; no firm D call. The CDR3 loop spans 13 amino acids. The germline V and J ends were trimmed by 7 bases and 5 bases, with 14 bases remaining between them. In DNA, the CDR3 is TGTGCCAGCACCCCGGGAGGGAGGTATGGCTACACCTTC. Translation: CASTPGGRYGYTF.

This clone was observed once. V and J are TRBV6-2 or TRBV6-3 and TRBJ2-1; 12 nucleotides agree with TRBD1. Trimming cost V 6 bases and J 7 bases; bases outside gene matches: 7. The CDR3 spans 15 residues. Germline V lookup: CDR1 MNHEY, CDR2 SVGEGT. Here the CDR3 reads CASSDGTGGFNEQFF. The DNA for the CDR3 is TGTGCCAGCAGCGACGGGACAGGGGGCTTTAATGAGCAGTTCTTC.

This clone was found once. This rearrangement joins TRBV24-1 to TRBJ2-2; 10 bases are a match to TRBD2. The germline CDR1 and CDR2 sequences are KGHDR and SFDVKD. Germline trimming cut 9 bases from V and 7 bases from J; bases unmatched to any gene: 7. The CDR3 loop spans 14 amino acids. CDR3 protein: CATHSGRAGGELFF. In DNA form, the CDR3 reads TGTGCCACCCACAGCGGGAGGGCCGGCGGGGAGCTGTTTTTT.

The V call is TRBV19, the J call TRBJ2-1; 8 positions agree with TRBD2. The CDR3 has 15 amino acids. V lost 3 bases to trimming and J lost 6 bases; unmatched junction nucleotides: 7. Germline values: CDR1 LNHDA, CDR2 SQIVND (reference sequence). CDR3 region: CASSMMSSGINEQFF. The CDR3 nucleotides are TGTGCCAGTAGTATGATGAGTAGCGGGATCAATGAGCAGTTCTTC.

This chain links TRBV20-1 with TRBJ2-7; perhaps TRBD2 as D (5 bases). This CDR3 has 11 residues. Germline V gene data show CDR1 as DFQATT and CDR2 as SNEGSKA (reference sequence). The CDR3 bases are TGCAGCGGGGAAGTAAGGAACGAGCAGTACTTC. The encoded protein is CSGEVRNEQYF.

The rearrangement uses TRBV10-3 and TRBJ1-2; the D gene is possibly TRBD1 (6 bases). The CDR3 sequence is 15 residues long. Germline V gives CDR1 ENHRY, CDR2 SYGVKD. Deletions cut 2 bases from V and 7 bases from J, with 17 bases between. The CDR3 reads CAISEEVQGIGGYTF. The DNA for the CDR3 is TGTGCCATCAGTGAGGAGGTACAGGGAATTGGTGGCTACACCTTC.

This chain uses TRBV4-3 with TRBJ1-2; 9 bases match TRBD1. The germline V gene encodes CDR1 LGHNA and CDR2 YSLEER. The CDR3 is made up of 15 amino acids. Trimming removed 0 bases from V and 6 bases from J; junction bases left unmatched: 5. The CDR3 is CASSQDRTGGHGYTF. DNA of the CDR3: TGCGCCAGCAGCCAAGATCGTACAGGGGGCCATGGCTACACCTTC.

This clone was counted a few times. The genes are TRBV9 and TRBJ2-3; 16 bases are shared with TRBD2. In germline, CDR1 is SGDLS, CDR2 YYNGEE. The CDR3 covers 18 residues. V lost 3 bases, J lost 3 bases, and 7 bases stayed unmatched. CDR3: CASSEDVGLAGGTDTQYF. CDR3 coding DNA: TGTGCCAGCAGCGAAGATGTGGGACTAGCGGGAGGGACAGATACGCAGTATTTT.

V usage is TRBV19 and J usage is TRBJ2-1; TRBD2 agrees at 7 bases. CDR1 LNHDA and CDR2 SQIVND come from the germline V gene (reference sequence). The CDR3 is 13 amino acids. J was trimmed by 6 bases and V by 3 bases; bases with no gene match: 2. The CDR3 DNA reads TGTGCCAGTAGTATGGGAGGGGCCAATGAGCAGTTCTTC. Translated, it gives CASSMGGANEQFF.

The genes are TRBV30 and TRBJ1-1; D gene uncertain. From germline, CDR1 is GTSNPN and CDR2 SVGIG (reference sequence). Trimming removed 4 bases at V and 0 bases at J, with 6 bases between. The CDR3 runs 12 residues. In DNA form, the CDR3 reads TGTGCCTGGATGGGCCTGAACACTGAAGCTTTCTTT. Residues: CAWMGLNTEAFF.

The chain links TRBV2 to TRBJ2-7, with unresolved D. Germline loops: CDR1 SNHLY, CDR2 FYNNEI. V lost 5 bases and J 3 bases, leaving 14 bases between the germline ends. This CDR3 comprises 14 residues. CDR3 protein: CASSRQSDIYEQYF. The CDR3 DNA is TGTGCCAGCAGTCGCCAGAGCGATATCTACGAGCAGTACTTC. Full variable domain (outside the CDR3, taken from reference TRBV2 and TRBJ2-7): EPEVTQTPSHQVTQMGQEVILRCVPISNHLYFYWYRQILGQKVEFLVSFYNNEISEKSEIFDDQFSVERPDGSNFTLKIRSTKLEDSAMYFCASSRQSDIYEQYFGPGTRLTVT.

This clone was observed a handful of times. This chain joins TRBV2 and TRBJ2-2; D is unclear. Trimming stripped 7 bases from V and 8 bases from J, with 8 bases between. Germline CDR1 and CDR2: SNHLY and FYNNEI. The CDR3 consists of 11 residues. CDR3 nucleotides: TGTGCCAGCACCTCTCGTGGGGAGCTGTTTTTT. Its protein is CASTSRGELFF.

This rearrangement joins TRBV27 to TRBJ2-1, with TRBD2 matching 14 bases. V lost 5 bases, J lost 7 bases, and 7 bases stayed unmatched. The CDR3 is 16 amino acids. Germline lookup yields CDR1 MNHEY and CDR2 SMNVEV (reference sequence). DNA of the CDR3: TGTGCCAGCAGTCCCCGACTAGCGGGAGGGAGGAATGAGCAGTTCTTC. This codes for CASSPRLAGGRNEQFF.

V and J are TRBV2 and TRBJ1-4; 7 nucleotides agree with TRBD1. The V and J ends lost 6 bases and 5 bases, in that order; junction bases with no gene match: 6. Germline values: CDR1 SNHLY, CDR2 FYNNEI. This CDR3 is 14 amino acids long. The CDR3 spells CASRATGKNEKLFF. In nucleotides, the CDR3 is TGTGCCAGCAGGGCGACAGGGAAGAATGAAAAACTGTTTTTT.

The chain joins TRBV5-1 to TRBJ1-4, with 7 bases matching TRBD1. The CDR3 is made up of 17 amino acids. The J segment lost 3 bases and the V segment lost 5 bases, leaving 13 bases of the junction unmatched. Germline V CDR1 and CDR2: SGHRS, YFSETQ. The CDR3: CASRRTGQDFANEKLFF. The DNA of the CDR3 is TGCGCCAGCAGGCGTACTGGACAGGATTTCGCTAATGAAAAACTGTTTTTT.

V and J are TRBV7-3 and TRBJ2-1; 7 bases fit TRBD1. V lost 4 bases, J lost 8 bases, and 8 bases stayed unmatched. This CDR3 spans 14 amino acids. From germline, CDR1 is SGHTA and CDR2 FQGTGA. The CDR3 loop is CASSYYRGSDEQFF. For the CDR3, the DNA is TGTGCCAGCAGCTACTACAGGGGTTCCGATGAGCAGTTCTTC.

This clone was detected once. The DNA of the CDR3 is TGTGCTAGTGGGGCCGGACAGGGGGGCACAGATACGCAGTATTTT. Its protein product is CASGAGQGGTDTQYF. The J gene is TRBJ2-3, the V gene TRBV12-5; TRBD1 matches 10 bases. V was clipped by 6 bases and J by 1 base; unmatched bases: 4. CDR1 is LGHNT and CDR2 is FRNRAP in the germline V gene. The length of the CDR3 is 15 residues.